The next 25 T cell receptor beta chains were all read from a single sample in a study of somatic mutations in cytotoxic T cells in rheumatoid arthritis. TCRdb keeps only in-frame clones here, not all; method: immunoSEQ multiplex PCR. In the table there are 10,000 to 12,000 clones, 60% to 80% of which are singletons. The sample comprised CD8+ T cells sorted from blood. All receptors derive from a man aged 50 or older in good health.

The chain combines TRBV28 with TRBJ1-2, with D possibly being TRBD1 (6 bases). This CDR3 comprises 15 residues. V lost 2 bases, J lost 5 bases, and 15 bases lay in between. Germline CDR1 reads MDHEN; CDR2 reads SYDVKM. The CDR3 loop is CASSLEGGGRYGYTF. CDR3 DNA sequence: TGTGCCAGCAGTTTAGAGGGAGGGGGACGATATGGCTACACCTTC.

This CDR3 is CASSGPPAFF. The CDR3 nucleotides are TGTGCCAGCAGTGGGCCTCCGGCTTTCTTT. The chain combines TRBV28 with TRBJ1-1; no clear D gene. The germline V gene has CDR1 MDHEN and CDR2 SYDVKM. V was shortened by 5 bases and J by 11 bases, with 9 bases between the two germline ends. The CDR3 contains 10 residues.

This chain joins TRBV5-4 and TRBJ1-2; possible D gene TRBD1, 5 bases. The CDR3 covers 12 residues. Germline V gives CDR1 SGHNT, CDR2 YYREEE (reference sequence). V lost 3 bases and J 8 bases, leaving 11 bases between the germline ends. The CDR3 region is CASSSEDRGYTF. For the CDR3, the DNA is TGTGCCAGCAGCTCTGAAGACAGAGGCTACACCTTC.

CDR3 bases: TGTGCCAGTTCCCCAGGGCCCTCCTACGAGCAGTACTTC. Translating it yields CASSPGPSYEQYF. The gene calls are TRBV6-4 and TRBJ2-7, with D possibly matching TRBD1 (5 bases). CDR1 and CDR2 (germline): MRHNA, SNTAGT. V was cut by 9 bases and J by 0 bases, with 12 bases left in between. This CDR3 has 13 amino acids.

This CDR3 reads CASSVGGAYTGELFF. The CDR3 coding sequence is TGTGCCAGCAGCGTAGGCGGGGCATACACCGGGGAGCTGTTTTTT. The chain is built from TRBV9 and TRBJ2-2; possible D gene TRBD2, 6 bases. Germline CDR1 and CDR2: SGDLS and YYNGEE. This CDR3 is 15 amino acids long. The germline V and J ends were trimmed by 0 bases and 3 bases, with 9 bases remaining between them.

The DNA for the CDR3 is TGCGCCAGCAGCCAGGGGACAGGCTACGAGCAGTACTTC. Amino acid sequence: CASSQGTGYEQYF. The gene calls are TRBV4-3 and TRBJ2-7; TRBD1 matches at 8 bases. This CDR3 contains 13 residues. Germline V lookup: CDR1 LGHNA, CDR2 YSLEER. Unmatched junction bases numbered 1, after V lost 3 bases and J lost 3 bases.

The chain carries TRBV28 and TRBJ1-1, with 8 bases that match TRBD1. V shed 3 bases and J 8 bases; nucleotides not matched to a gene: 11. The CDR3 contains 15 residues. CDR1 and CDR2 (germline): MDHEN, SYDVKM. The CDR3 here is CASSFPGQGTVEAFF. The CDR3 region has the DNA TGTGCCAGCAGTTTCCCTGGACAGGGAACGGTCGAAGCTTTCTTT. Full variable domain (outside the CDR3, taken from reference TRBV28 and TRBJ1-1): DVKVTQSSRYLVKRTGEKVFLECVQDMDHENMFWYRQDPGLGLRLIYFSYDVKMKEKGDIPEGYSVSREKKERFSLILESASTNQTSMYLCASSFPGQGTVEAFFGQGTRLTVV.

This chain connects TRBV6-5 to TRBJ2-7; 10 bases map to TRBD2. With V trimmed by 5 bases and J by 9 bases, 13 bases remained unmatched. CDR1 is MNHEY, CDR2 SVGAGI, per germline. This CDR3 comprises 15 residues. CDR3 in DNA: TGTGCCAGCAGTCCCCTAGCGGGAGTGGCGGGTGTGCAGTACTTC. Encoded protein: CASSPLAGVAGVQYF.

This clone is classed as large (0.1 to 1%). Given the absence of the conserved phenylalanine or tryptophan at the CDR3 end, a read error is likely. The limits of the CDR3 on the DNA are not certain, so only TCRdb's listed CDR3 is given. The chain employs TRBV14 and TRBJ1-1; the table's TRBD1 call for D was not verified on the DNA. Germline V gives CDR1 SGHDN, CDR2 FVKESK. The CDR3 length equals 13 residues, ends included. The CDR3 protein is CASSNIPQGTLFL.

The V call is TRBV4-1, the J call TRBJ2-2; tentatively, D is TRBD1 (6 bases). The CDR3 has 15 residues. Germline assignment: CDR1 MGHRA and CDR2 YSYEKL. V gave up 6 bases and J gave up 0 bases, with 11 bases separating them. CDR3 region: CASSKGVANTGELFF. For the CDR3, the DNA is TGCGCCAGCAGTAAGGGGGTAGCGAACACCGGGGAGCTGTTTTTT.

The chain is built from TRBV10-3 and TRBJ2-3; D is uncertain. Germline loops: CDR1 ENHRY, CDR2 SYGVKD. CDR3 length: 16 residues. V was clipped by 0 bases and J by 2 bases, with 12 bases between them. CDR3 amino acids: CAISESENYITDTQYF. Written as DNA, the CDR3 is TGTGCCATCAGTGAGTCGGAGAACTACATCACAGATACGCAGTATTTT.

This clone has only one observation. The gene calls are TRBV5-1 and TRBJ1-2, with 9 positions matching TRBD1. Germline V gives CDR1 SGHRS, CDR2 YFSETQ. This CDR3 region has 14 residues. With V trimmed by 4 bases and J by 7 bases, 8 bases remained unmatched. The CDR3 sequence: CASSPPRDRVGYTF. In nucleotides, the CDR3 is TGCGCCAGCAGCCCCCCCCGGGACAGGGTTGGCTACACCTTC.

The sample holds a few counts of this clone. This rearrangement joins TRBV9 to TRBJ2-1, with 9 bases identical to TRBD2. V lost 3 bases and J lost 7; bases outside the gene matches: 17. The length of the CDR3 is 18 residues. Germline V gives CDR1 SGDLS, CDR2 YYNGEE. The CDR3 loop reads CASSAGLISGGRLNEQFF. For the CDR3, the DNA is TGTGCCAGCAGCGCTGGACTTATTAGCGGGGGCCGTCTGAATGAGCAGTTCTTC.

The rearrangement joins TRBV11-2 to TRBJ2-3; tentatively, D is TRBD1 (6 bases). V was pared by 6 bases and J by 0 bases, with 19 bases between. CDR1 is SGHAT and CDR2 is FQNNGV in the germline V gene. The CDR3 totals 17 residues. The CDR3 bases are TGTGCCAGCAGTAAAACCGGGACAACGGTTAGCACAGATACGCAGTATTTT. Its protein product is CASSKTGTTVSTDTQYF.

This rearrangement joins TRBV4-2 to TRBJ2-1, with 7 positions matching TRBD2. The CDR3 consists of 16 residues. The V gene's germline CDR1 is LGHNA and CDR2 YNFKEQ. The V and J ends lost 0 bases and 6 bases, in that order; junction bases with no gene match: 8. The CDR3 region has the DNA TGTGCCAGCAGCCAAGATTCCAGCGGGACCTTCAATGAGCAGTTCTTC. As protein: CASSQDSSGTFNEQFF.

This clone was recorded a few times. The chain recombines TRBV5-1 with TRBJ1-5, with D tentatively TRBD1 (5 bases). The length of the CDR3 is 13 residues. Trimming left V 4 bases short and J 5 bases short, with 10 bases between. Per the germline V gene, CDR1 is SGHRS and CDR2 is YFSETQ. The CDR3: CASSAEGDQPQHF. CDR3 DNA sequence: TGCGCCAGCAGCGCCGAAGGGGATCAGCCCCAGCATTTT.

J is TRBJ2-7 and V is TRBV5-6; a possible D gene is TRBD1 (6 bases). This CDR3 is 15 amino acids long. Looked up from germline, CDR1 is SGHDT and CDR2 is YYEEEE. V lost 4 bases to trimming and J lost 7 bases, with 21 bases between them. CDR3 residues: CASSQLSGVQLEQYF. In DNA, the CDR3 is TGTGCCAGCAGCCAACTGTCAGGGGTCCAATTGGAGCAGTACTTC.

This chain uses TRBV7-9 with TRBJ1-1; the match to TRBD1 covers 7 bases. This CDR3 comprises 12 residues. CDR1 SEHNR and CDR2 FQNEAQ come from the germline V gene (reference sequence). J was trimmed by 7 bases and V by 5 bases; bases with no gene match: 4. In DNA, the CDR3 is TGTGCCAGCAGCCCCCGGGACAGTGAAGCTTTCTTT. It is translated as CASSPRDSEAFF.

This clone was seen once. The DNA of the CDR3 is TGTGCCAGCCCCACAGGGAATGGTGGCTACACCTTC. Its protein is CASPTGNGGYTF. The V call is TRBV2, the J call TRBJ1-2; a weak D match, TRBD1 (6 bases). The ends were cut back, 8 bases at V and 7 bases at J, with 14 bases in the middle. This CDR3 comprises 12 residues. The germline CDR1 and CDR2 sequences are SNHLY and FYNNEI.

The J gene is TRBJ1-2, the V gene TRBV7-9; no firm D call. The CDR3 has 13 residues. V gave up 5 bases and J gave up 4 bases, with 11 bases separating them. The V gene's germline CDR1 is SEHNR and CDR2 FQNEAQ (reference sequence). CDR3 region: CASSPTVGYGYTF. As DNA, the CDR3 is TGTGCCAGCAGCCCCACAGTGGGCTATGGCTACACCTTC.

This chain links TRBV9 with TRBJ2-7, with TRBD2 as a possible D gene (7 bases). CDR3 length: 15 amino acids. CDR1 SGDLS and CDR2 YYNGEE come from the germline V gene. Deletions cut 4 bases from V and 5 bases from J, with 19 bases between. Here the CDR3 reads CASSSEGGAMNEQYF. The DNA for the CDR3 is TGTGCCAGCAGCTCGGAGGGGGGGGCTATGAACGAGCAGTACTTC. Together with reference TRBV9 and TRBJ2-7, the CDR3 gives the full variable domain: DSGVTQTPKHLITATGQRVTLRCSPRSGDLSVYWYQQSLDQGLQFLIQYYNGEERAKGNILERFSAQQFPDLHSELNLSSLELGDSALYFCASSSEGGAMNEQYFGPGTRLTVT.

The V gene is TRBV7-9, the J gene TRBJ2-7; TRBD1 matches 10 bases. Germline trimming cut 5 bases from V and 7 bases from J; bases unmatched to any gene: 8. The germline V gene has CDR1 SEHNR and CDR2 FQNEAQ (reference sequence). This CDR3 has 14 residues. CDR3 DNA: TGTGCCAGCAGCCCCGGGACAGGGGACCTAGAGCAGTACTTC. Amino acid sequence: CASSPGTGDLEQYF.

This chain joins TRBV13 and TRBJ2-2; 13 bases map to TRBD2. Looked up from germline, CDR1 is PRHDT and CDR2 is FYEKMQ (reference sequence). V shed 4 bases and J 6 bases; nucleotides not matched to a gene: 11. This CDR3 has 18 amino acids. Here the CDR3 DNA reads TGTGCCAGCAGCTCCAGCGAAGGACTAGCGGGGGCAGCCGGGGAGCTGTTTTTT. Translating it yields CASSSSEGLAGAAGELFF.

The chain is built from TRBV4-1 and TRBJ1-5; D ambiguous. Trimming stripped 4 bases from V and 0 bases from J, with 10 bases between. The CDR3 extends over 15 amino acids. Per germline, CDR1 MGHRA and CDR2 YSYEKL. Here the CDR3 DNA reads TGCGCCAGCAGCCCCGGGAGGGATAGCAATCAGCCCCAGCATTTT. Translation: CASSPGRDSNQPQHF.

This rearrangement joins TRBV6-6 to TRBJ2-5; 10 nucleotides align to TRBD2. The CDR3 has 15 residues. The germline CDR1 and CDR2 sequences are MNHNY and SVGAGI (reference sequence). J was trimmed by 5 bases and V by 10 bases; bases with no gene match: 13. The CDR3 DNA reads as TGTGCCACCCAGGTCCAGCGGGGGGGTCACGAGACCCAGTACTTC. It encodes CATQVQRGGHETQYF.